This T cell receptor beta chain was retrieved from a study of neoadjuvant nivolumab and ipilimumab in lung cancer. Study results and limitations: Resected tumors had greater TCR richness and clonality than uninvolved lung.

Comments on this clone: Its specificity is not known.

Here immunoSEQ multiplex PCR was the method, and the copy in TCRdb shows in-frame clones only, minus some. The sample holds 30,000 or so clones, roughly 90% seen once. The germline V and J ends were trimmed by 4 bases and 12 bases, with 16 bases remaining between them. CDR1 and CDR2 (germline): SGHRS, YFSETQ. This CDR3 is built from 12 residues. The specimen was peripheral blood, collected after neoadjuvant nivolumab, alone or with ipilimumab, at or shortly before surgery. The receptor was derived from an adult with non-small cell lung cancer. The chain employs TRBV5-1 and TRBJ1-1; D may be TRBD1 (5 bases). The CDR3 spells CASSTGRRETFF. CDR3 nucleotides: TGCGCCAGCAGCACAGGCCGCAGGGAGACTTTCTTT.